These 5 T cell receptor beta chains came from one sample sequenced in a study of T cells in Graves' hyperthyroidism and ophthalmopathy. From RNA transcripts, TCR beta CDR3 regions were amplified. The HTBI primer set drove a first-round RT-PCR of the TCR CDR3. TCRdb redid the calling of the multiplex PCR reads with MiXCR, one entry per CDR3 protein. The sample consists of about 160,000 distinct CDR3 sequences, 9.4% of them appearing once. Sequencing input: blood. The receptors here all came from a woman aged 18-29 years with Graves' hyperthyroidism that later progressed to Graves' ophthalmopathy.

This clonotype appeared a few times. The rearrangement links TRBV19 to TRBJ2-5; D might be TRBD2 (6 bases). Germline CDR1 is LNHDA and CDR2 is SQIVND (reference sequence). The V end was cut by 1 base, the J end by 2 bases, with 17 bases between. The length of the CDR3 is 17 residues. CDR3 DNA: TGTGCCAGTAGTATAGCAGGGTTGCGGGGACCGCAAGAGACCCAGTACTTC. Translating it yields CASSIAGLRGPQETQYF.

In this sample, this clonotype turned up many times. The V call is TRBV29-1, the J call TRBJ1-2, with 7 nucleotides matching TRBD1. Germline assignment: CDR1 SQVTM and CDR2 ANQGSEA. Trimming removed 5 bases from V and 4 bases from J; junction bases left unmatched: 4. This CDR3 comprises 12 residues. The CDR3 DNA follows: TGCAGCGTTCCGGACAGGCGCTATGGCTACACCTTC. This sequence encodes CSVPDRRYGYTF.

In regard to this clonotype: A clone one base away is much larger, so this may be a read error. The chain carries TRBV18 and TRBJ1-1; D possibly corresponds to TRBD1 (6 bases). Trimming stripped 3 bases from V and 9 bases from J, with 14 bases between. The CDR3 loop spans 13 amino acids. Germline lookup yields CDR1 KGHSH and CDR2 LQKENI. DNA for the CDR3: TGTGCCAGCTCACCTCCCCCAGGGGTTAAAGCTTTCTTT. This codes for CASSPPPGVKAFF.

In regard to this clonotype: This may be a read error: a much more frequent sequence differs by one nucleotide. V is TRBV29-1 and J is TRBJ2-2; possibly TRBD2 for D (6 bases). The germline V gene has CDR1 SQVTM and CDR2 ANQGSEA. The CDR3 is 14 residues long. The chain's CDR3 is CSVSKAGNTGGLFF. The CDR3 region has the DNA TGCAGCGTTAGTAAGGCAGGGAACACCGGGGGGCTGTTTTTT.

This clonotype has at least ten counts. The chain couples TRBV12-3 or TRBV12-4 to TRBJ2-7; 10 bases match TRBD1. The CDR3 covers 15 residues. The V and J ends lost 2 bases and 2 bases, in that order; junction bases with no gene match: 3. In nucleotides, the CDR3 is TGTGCCAGCAGTTTAACGGACAGGGGGACCTACGAGCAGTACTTC. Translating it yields CASSLTDRGTYEQYF.